Following are 2 T cell receptor beta chains from one sample sequenced in a study of blood T cell repertoires in COVID-19. Using immunoSEQ multiplex PCR, the repertoire was profiled, and TCRdb retains in-frame clones only, with some absent. The sample holds approximately 110,000 clones; roughly 82% are singletons and the top ten take approximately 5.3%. The material sequenced was peripheral blood. The source of these receptors is a human donor in a cohort sampled during active COVID-19.

V and J are TRBV7-8 and TRBJ2-7; 13 nucleotides match TRBD2. Germline V lookup: CDR1 SGHVS, CDR2 FQNEAQ. The CDR3 totals 14 residues. The V and J ends lost 5 bases and 4 bases, in that order; junction bases with no gene match: 2. The CDR3 sequence: CASSLTSGRYEQYF. The CDR3 DNA reads as TGTGCCAGCAGCCTGACTAGCGGGAGGTACGAGCAGTACTTC.

The genes are TRBV7-9 and TRBJ2-3, with D perhaps matching TRBD2 (5 bases). Germline CDR1 and CDR2: SEHNR and FQNEAQ (reference sequence). The CDR3 length is 14 residues. The germline V and J ends were trimmed by 1 base and 5 bases, with 10 bases remaining between them. CDR3 bases: TGTGCCAGCAGCTTAGTTCTCGGGGAAGATACGCAGTATTTT. Its protein is CASSLVLGEDTQYF.